These 10 T cell receptor beta chains share one sample of origin, sequenced in a study of T cells in Graves' hyperthyroidism and ophthalmopathy. The source material, RNA transcripts, was used to amplify TCR beta CDR3 regions. Initially, a first-round RT-PCR of the TCR CDR3 employed the HTBI primer set. TCRdb analysed the multiplex PCR reads with MiXCR anew, one entry per CDR3 protein. The data hold over 650,000 distinct CDR3 sequences, with about a sixth observed a single time. The sample was blood. The source of these receptors is a man between 18 and 35 years old with Graves' hyperthyroidism.

This rearrangement joins TRBV2 to TRBJ2-1; 8 bases are shared with TRBD2. Germline CDR1 SNHLY, CDR2 FYNNEI. Trimming at V came to 3 bases and at J to 12 bases, leaving 25 bases not matched to a gene. The CDR3 is made up of 19 amino acids. CDR3 bases: TGTGCCAGCAGTGACCTCCTGAGGGGCCGAGCGGGAGTGGCGTTGGGGCAGTTCTTC. As protein: CASSDLLRGRAGVALGQFF.

This clonotype was detected only a few times. V and J are TRBV7-8 and TRBJ2-7; D assignment may be TRBD1 or TRBD2 (6 bases each). CDR3 length: 13 amino acids. The V gene's germline CDR1 is SGHVS and CDR2 FQNEAQ. V was clipped by 8 bases and J by 3 bases, with 14 bases between them. CDR3 sequence reads: CASRLGGGYEQYF. The CDR3 nucleotides read TGTGCCAGCCGCCTCGGGGGCGGCTACGAGCAGTACTTC.

This clonotype appeared many times. J is TRBJ2-5 and V is TRBV10-1; a weak D match, TRBD2 (6 bases). CDR1 is WNHNN and CDR2 is SYGVQD in the germline V gene (reference sequence). Trimming removed 0 bases from V and 5 bases from J, with 13 bases in between. The CDR3 is 15 amino acids. The CDR3 here is CASSESIGSGETQYF. In DNA, the CDR3 is TGCGCCAGCAGTGAGTCGATTGGGAGCGGGGAGACCCAGTACTTC.

In this sample, this clonotype turned up many times. J is TRBJ2-7 and V is TRBV2; D ambiguous. CDR3 length: 15 residues. Trimming took 5 bases from V and 0 from J, leaving 14 bases between them. Germline V gene data show CDR1 as SNHLY and CDR2 as FYNNEI. For the CDR3, the DNA is TGTGCCAGCAGTCATACAGCTACCCTCTCCTACGAGCAGTACTTC. Residues: CASSHTATLSYEQYF.

The chain carries TRBV6-1 and TRBJ2-4, with 11 bases fitting TRBD2. This CDR3 spans 16 amino acids. V shed 6 bases and J 0 bases; nucleotides not matched to a gene: 4. CDR1 is MNHNS and CDR2 is SASEGT in the germline V gene. This CDR3 is CASRRLAGLAKNIQYF. The CDR3 DNA reads as TGTGCCAGCAGGAGACTAGCGGGGCTAGCCAAAAACATTCAGTACTTC.

The J gene is TRBJ2-2, the V gene TRBV14, with TRBD2 matching over 11 bases. Germline V gives CDR1 SGHDN, CDR2 FVKESK. With 0 bases clipped from V and 4 bases from J, the junction kept 7 bases outside the gene matches. This CDR3 has 18 residues. The CDR3 DNA reads as TGTGCCAGCAGCCAAGATAAACTAGCGGGAGCTGGCACCGGGGAGCTGTTTTTT. Protein: CASSQDKLAGAGTGELFF.

This sequence joins TRBV9 and TRBJ2-2, with D hard to call. The CDR3 runs to 14 residues. In germline, CDR1 is SGDLS, CDR2 YYNGEE. Between the trimmed V and J ends, which lost 0 bases and 3 bases, there was a span of 6 bases. The CDR3 nucleotides are TGTGCCAGCAGCGTAGAAAGAGACACCGGGGAGCTGTTTTTT. As protein: CASSVERDTGELFF.

Details on this clonotype: One base away lies a much larger clone, so this may be a sequencing read error. V usage is TRBV12-3 or TRBV12-4 and J usage is TRBJ1-1, with D maybe TRBD1 (6 bases). The CDR3 extends over 14 amino acids. The CDR3 region has the DNA TGTGCCAGCAGTTTTGCCAGGGGCCGAACTGAAGCTCTCTTT. It yields the protein CASSFARGRTEALF.

In this sample, this clonotype turned up many times. V and J are TRBV6-2 or TRBV6-3 and TRBJ2-5; TRBD2 agrees at 11 bases. The V segment lost 5 bases and the J segment 3 bases; nucleotides outside the gene matches: 2. The CDR3 runs 14 residues. The germline V gene encodes CDR1 MNHEY and CDR2 SVGEGT. CDR3 in amino acids: CASSQLAGEETQYF. CDR3 bases: TGTGCCAGCAGTCAACTAGCGGGAGAAGAGACCCAGTACTTC.

This clonotype was detected only a few times. V and J are TRBV7-9 and TRBJ2-7, with a tentative D call TRBD2 (6 bases). CDR3 size: 15 residues. Germline assignment: CDR1 SEHNR and CDR2 FQNEAQ (reference sequence). Trimming removed 4 bases at V and 0 bases at J, with 13 bases between. This chain's CDR3 is CASSSIYGSSYEQYF. The DNA for the CDR3 is TGTGCCAGCAGCTCCATCTACGGGAGCTCCTACGAGCAGTACTTC.